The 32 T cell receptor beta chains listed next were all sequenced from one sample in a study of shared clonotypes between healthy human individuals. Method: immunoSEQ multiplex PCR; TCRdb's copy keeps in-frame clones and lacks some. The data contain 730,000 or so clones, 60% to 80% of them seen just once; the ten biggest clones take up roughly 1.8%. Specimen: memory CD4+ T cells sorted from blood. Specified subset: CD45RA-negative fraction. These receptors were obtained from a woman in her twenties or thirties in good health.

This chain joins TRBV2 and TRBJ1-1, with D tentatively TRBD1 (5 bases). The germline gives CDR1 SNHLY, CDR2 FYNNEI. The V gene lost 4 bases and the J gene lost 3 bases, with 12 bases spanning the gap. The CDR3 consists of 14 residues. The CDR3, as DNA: TGTGCCAGCAGTGTAACGGGCAGGGACACTGAAGCTTTCTTT. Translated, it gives CASSVTGRDTEAFF.

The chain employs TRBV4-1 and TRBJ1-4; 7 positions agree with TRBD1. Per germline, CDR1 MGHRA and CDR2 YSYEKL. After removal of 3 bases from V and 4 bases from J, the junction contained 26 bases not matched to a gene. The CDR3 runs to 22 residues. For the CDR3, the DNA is TGCGCCAGCAGCCAGTACCGAATTAGGGGACAGACGACAACCACGGGTAATGAAAAACTGTTTTTT. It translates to CASSQYRIRGQTTTTGNEKLFF.

CDR3 loop: CASSGLAQADTQYF. The CDR3 DNA is TGTGCCAGCAGCGGACTAGCACAAGCAGATACGCAGTATTTT. The rearrangement joins TRBV2 to TRBJ2-3; 8 bases are shared with TRBD2. The CDR3 loop spans 14 amino acids. The germline V gene encodes CDR1 SNHLY and CDR2 FYNNEI. V lost 6 bases, J lost 4 bases, and 6 bases stayed unmatched.

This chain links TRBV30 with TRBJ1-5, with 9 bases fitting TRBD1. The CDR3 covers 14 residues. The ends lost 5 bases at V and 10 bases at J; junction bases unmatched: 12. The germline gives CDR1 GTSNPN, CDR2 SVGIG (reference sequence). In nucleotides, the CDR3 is TGTGCCTGGGGTACCGGGACAGGGAACGATCCCCAGCATTTT. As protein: CAWGTGTGNDPQHF.

This chain's CDR3 is CASGTANYEQYF. For the CDR3, the DNA is TGTGCCAGCGGGACAGCCAACTACGAGCAGTACTTC. The chain recombines TRBV28 with TRBJ2-7; 7 nucleotides align to TRBD1. CDR3 length equals 12 residues. Trimming took 8 bases from V and 3 from J; bases not matched to a gene: 4. From germline, CDR1 is MDHEN and CDR2 SYDVKM.

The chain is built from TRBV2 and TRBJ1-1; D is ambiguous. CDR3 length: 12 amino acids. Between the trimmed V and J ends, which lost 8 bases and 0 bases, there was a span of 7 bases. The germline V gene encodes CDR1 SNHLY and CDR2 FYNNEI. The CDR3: CASRLLNTEAFF. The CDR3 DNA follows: TGTGCCAGCCGTCTGCTGAACACTGAAGCTTTCTTT.

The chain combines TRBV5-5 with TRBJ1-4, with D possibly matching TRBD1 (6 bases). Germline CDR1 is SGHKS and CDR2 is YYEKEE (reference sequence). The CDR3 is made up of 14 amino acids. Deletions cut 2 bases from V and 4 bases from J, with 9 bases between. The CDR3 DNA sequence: TGTGCCAGCAGCTTCGGACAGATTAATGAAAAACTGTTTTTT. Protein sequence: CASSFGQINEKLFF.

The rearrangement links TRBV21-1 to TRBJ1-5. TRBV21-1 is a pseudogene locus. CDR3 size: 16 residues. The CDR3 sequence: CASSKAAGTRGQPQHF. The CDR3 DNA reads TGTGCCAGCAGCAAAGCCGCCGGGACCCGAGGGCAGCCCCAGCATTTT.

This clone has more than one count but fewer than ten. CDR3 nucleotides: TGCGCCAGCACCGCGGACCTTGGAAACACCATATATTTT. Encoded protein: CASTADLGNTIYF. The J gene is TRBJ1-3, the V gene TRBV5-1; D is uncertain. The CDR3 has 13 residues. Germline lookup yields CDR1 SGHRS and CDR2 YFSETQ. The V and J ends lost 6 bases and 3 bases respectively, with 10 bases between them.

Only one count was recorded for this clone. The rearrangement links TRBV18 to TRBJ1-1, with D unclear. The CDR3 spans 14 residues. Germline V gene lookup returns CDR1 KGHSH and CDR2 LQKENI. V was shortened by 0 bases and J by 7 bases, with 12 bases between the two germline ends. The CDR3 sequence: CASSPPADAGEAFF. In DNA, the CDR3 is TGTGCCAGCTCACCACCTGCGGACGCGGGTGAAGCTTTCTTT.

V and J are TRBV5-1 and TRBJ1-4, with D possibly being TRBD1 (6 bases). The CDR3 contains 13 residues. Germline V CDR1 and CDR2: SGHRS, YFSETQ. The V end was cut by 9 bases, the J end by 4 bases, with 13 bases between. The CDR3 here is CATPRGLNEKLFF. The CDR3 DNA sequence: TGCGCCACCCCACGGGGGCTTAATGAAAAACTGTTTTTT.

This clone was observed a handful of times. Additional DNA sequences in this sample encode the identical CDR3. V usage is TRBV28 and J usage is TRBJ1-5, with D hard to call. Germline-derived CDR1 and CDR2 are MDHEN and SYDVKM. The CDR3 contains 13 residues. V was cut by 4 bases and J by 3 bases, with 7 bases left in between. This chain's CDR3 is CASSSTANQPQHF. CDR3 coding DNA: TGTGCCAGCAGTTCTACAGCCAATCAGCCCCAGCATTTT.

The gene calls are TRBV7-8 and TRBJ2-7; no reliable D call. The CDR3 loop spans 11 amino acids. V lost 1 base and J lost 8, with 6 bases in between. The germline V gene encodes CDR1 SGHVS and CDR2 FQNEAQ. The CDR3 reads CASSLEEKQYF. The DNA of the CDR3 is TGTGCCAGCAGCTTAGAAGAAAAGCAGTACTTC.

Here the CDR3 reads CASSFTGYTEAFF. The CDR3 coding sequence is TGCGCCAGCAGCTTTACAGGGTACACTGAAGCTTTCTTT. The V gene is TRBV5-1, the J gene TRBJ1-1; weak D call: TRBD1 (6 bases). The germline CDR1 and CDR2 sequences are SGHRS and YFSETQ. V was trimmed by 2 bases and J by 3 bases, leaving 8 bases between them. This CDR3 spans 13 amino acids.

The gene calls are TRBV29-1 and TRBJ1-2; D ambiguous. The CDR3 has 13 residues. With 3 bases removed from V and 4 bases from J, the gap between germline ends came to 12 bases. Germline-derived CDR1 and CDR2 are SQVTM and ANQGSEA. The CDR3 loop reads CSVDLEEGYGYTF. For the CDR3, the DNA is TGCAGCGTTGATCTGGAGGAGGGCTATGGCTACACCTTC.

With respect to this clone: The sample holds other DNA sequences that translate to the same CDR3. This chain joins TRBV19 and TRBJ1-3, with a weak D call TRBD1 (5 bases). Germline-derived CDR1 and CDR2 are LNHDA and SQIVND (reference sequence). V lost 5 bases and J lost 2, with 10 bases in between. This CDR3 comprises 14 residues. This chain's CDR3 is CASSATGAGNTIYF. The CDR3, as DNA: TGTGCCAGTAGTGCAACAGGTGCTGGAAACACCATATATTTT.

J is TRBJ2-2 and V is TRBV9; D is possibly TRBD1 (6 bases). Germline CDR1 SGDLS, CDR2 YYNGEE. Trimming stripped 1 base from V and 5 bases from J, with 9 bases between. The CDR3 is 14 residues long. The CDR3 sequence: CASSVRGLTGELFF. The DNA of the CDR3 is TGTGCCAGCAGCGTAAGGGGGTTAACCGGGGAGCTGTTTTTT. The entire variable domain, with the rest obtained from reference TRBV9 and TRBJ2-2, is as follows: DSGVTQTPKHLITATGQRVTLRCSPRSGDLSVYWYQQSLDQGLQFLIQYYNGEERAKGNILERFSAQQFPDLHSELNLSSLELGDSALYFCASSVRGLTGELFFGEGSRLTVL.

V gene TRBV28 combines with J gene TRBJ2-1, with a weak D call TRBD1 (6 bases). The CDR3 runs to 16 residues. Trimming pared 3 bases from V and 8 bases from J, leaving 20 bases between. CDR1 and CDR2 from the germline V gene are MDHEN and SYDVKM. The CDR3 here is CASSFSTGRGSHEQFF. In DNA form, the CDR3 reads TGTGCCAGCAGTTTCTCGACTGGTAGGGGGTCTCATGAGCAGTTCTTC.

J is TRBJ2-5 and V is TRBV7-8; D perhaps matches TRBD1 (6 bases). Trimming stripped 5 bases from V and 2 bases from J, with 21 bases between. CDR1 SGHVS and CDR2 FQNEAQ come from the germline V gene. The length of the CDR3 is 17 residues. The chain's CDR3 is CASSPTRGNRAQETQYF. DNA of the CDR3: TGTGCCAGCAGCCCAACGAGGGGGAACAGGGCGCAAGAGACCCAGTACTTC.

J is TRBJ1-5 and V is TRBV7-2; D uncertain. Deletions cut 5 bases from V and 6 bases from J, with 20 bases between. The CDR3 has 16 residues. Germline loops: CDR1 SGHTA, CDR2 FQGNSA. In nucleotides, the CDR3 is TGTGCCAGCAGCAAAGATGTGGGCAGAGCGAGTCAGCCCCAGCATTTT. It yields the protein CASSKDVGRASQPQHF.

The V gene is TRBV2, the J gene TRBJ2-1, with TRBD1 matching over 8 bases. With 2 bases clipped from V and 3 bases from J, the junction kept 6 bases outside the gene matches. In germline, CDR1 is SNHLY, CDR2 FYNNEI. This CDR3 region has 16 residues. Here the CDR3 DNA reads TGTGCCAGCAGTGAAACCCCGGGACAGGACTACAATGAGCAGTTCTTC. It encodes CASSETPGQDYNEQFF.

The CDR3 loop is CAWTSTYEQYF. For the CDR3, the DNA is TGTGCCTGGACTAGCACCTACGAGCAGTACTTC. The rearrangement joins TRBV30 to TRBJ2-7; maybe TRBD2 (5 bases). The germline gives CDR1 GTSNPN, CDR2 SVGIG (reference sequence). The CDR3 extends over 11 amino acids. Trimming pared 4 bases from V and 2 bases from J, leaving 6 bases between. The whole variable domain, remainder taken from reference TRBV30 and TRBJ2-7, is SQTIHQWPATLVQPVGSPLSLECTVEGTSNPNLYWYRQAAGRGLQLLFYSVGIGQISSEVPQNLSASRPQDRQFILSSKKLLLSDSGFYLCAWTSTYEQYFGPGTRLTVT.

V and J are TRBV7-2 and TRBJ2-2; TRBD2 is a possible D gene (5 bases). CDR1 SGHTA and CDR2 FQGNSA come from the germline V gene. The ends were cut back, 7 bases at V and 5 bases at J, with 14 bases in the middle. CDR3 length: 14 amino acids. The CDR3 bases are TGTGCCAGCACCTTTCCCGGGATAACCGGGGAGCTGTTTTTT. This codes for CASTFPGITGELFF.

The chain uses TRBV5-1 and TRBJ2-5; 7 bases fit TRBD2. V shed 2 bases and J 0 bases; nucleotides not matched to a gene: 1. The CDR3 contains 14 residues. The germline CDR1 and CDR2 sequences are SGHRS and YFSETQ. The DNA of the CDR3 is TGCGCCAGCAGCTTAGCGGGGTACCAAGAGACCCAGTACTTC. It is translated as CASSLAGYQETQYF.

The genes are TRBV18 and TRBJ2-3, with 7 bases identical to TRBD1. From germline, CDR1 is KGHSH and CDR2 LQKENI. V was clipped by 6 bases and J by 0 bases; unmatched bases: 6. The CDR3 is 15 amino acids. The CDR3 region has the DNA TGTGCCAGCTCCCCGACAGGGTCGAGCACAGATACGCAGTATTTT. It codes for CASSPTGSSTDTQYF.

CDR3 nucleotide sequence: TGTGCCAGCAGTGAAGCTTCGGGGGCCGAGCAGTACTTC. Amino acid sequence: CASSEASGAEQYF. The chain employs TRBV25-1 and TRBJ2-7, with D perhaps TRBD1 or TRBD2 (6 bases each). Per the germline V gene, CDR1 is MGHDK and CDR2 is SYGVNS. Trimming cost V 2 bases and J 6 bases, with 11 bases left between them. The CDR3 spans 13 residues.

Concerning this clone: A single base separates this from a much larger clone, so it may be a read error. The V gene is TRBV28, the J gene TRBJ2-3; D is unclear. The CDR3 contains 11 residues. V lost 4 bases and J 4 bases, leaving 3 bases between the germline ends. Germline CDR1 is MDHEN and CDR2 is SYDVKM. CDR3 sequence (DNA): TGTGCCAGCAGTTCCCCAGATACGCAGTATTTT. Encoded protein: CASSSPDTQYF.

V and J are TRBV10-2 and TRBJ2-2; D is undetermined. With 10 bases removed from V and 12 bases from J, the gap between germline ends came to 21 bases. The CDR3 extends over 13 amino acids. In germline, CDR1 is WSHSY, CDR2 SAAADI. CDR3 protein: CATVLGAERQLFF. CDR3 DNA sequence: TGCGCCACCGTATTAGGAGCTGAAAGACAGCTGTTTTTT.

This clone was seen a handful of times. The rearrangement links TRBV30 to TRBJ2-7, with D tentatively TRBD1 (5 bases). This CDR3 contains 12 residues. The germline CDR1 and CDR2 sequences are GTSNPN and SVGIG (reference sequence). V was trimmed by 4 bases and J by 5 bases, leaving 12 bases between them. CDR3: CAWKGQSNEQYF. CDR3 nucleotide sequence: TGTGCCTGGAAAGGACAATCGAACGAGCAGTACTTC.

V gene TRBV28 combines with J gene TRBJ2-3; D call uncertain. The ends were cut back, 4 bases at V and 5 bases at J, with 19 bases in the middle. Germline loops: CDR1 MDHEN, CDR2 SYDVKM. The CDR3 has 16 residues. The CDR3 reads CASSSTGPSTVDTQYF. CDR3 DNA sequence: TGTGCCAGCAGTTCTACTGGACCATCAACAGTAGATACGCAGTATTTT.

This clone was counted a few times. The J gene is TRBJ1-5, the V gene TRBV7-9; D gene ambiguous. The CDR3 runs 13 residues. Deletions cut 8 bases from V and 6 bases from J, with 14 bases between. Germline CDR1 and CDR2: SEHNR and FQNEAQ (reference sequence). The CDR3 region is CASAAGLGQPQHF. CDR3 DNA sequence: TGTGCCAGCGCCGCTGGCTTGGGTCAGCCCCAGCATTTT.

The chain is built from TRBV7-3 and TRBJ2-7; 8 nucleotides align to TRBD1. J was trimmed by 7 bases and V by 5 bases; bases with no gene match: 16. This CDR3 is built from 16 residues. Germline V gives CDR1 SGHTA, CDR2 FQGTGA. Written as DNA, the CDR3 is TGTGCCAGCAGCCCCAACCCGAGGGGGACAGGCGGAGAGCAGTACTTC. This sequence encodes CASSPNPRGTGGEQYF.